Listed below are T cell receptor beta chains from one sample, sequenced in a study of OX40 agonist ivuxolimab in advanced cancers. TCRdb keeps only in-frame clones here, not all; method: immunoSEQ multiplex PCR. The sample comprises roughly 56,000 clones, roughly 80% of which are singletons, and less than 4.5% rests with the top ten. The sample here was CD4+ or CD8+ T cells sorted from blood, taken in a trial of the OX40 agonist ivuxolimab. All receptors come from an adult with an advanced solid tumor such as melanoma, head and neck, liver or kidney cancer. Both conserved end residues are part of each CDR3. The D gene is left open where the match is weak. The size field is filled for only some rows; it gives once, few, many or a size class.

J | size | V | D | CDR3 | DNA
TRBJ1-2 | - | TRBV14 | - | CASSPRTGGRGYTF | TGTGCCAGCAGCCCAAGAACAGGAGGACGCGGCTACACCTTC
TRBJ2-2 | - | TRBV6-6 | TRBD2 | CASSTRAGGLGELFF | TGTGCCAGCAGTACACGAGCGGGGGGCCTCGGGGAGCTGTTTTTT
TRBJ2-3 | - | TRBV7-9 | - | CASSFGITDTQYF | TGTGCCAGCAGCTTCGGGATCACAGATACGCAGTATTTT
TRBJ2-2 | - | TRBV5-5 | - | CASSKQGSTGELFF | TGTGCCAGCAGCAAACAGGGTAGCACCGGGGAGCTGTTTTTT
TRBJ1-1 | - | TRBV2 | - | CASSSRTANTEAFF | TGTGCCAGCAGTTCGAGGACGGCGAACACTGAAGCTTTCTTT
TRBJ1-1 | - | TRBV27 | - | CASRALGHRNEAFF | TGTGCCAGCAGGGCCTTGGGGCACAGAAACGAAGCTTTCTTT
TRBJ2-5 | - | TRBV2 | TRBD1 | CASSRDRSHFRTQYF | TGTGCCAGCAGCCGGGACAGGTCCCACTTTCGGACCCAGTACTTC
TRBJ1-1 | once | TRBV7-2 | TRBD1 | CASSPRQGSSNTEAFF | TGTGCCAGCAGCCCTCGACAGGGCAGTTCGAACACTGAAGCTTTCTTT
TRBJ1-2 | - | TRBV5-1 | - | CASSLATNGYTF | TGCGCCAGCAGCTTGGCGACGAATGGCTACACCTTC
TRBJ1-1 | - | TRBV7-2 | - | CASSYKGGTEAFF | TGTGCCAGCAGCTATAAGGGCGGGACTGAAGCTTTCTTT
TRBJ1-4 | - | TRBV6-5 | - | CASSHDQGGNEKLFF | TGTGCCAGCAGCCACGACCAGGGCGGTAATGAAAAACTGTTTTTT
TRBJ2-7 | - | TRBV5-3 | - | CARSSFEGYEQYF | TGTGCCAGAAGCTCCTTTGAGGGGTACGAGCAGTACTTC
TRBJ1-2 | - | TRBV27 | - | CASSLWPGATYGYTF | TGTGCCAGCAGTTTATGGCCAGGGGCTACCTATGGCTACACCTTC
TRBJ1-1 | few | TRBV5-1 | TRBD1 | CASSAGRGTGGTEAFF | TGCGCCAGCAGCGCGGGCCGGGGGACAGGGGGCACTGAAGCTTTCTTT
TRBJ2-7 | - | TRBV5-6 | TRBD2 | CASSLSLTSGRAYEQYF | TGTGCCAGCAGCTTGTCGCTAACTAGCGGGAGGGCCTACGAGCAGTACTTC
TRBJ2-5 | - | TRBV19 | - | CASSPQGRETQYF | TGTGCCAGTAGTCCCCAGGGGAGAGAGACCCAGTACTTC
TRBJ1-2 | - | TRBV11-3 | - | CASSRQPDYGYTF | TGTGCCAGCAGCCGACAGCCGGATTATGGCTACACCTTC
TRBJ1-2 | few | TRBV7-9 | TRBD1 | CASSLGQEGTYGYTF | TGTGCCAGCAGCTTGGGACAGGAGGGCACCTATGGCTACACCTTC
TRBJ2-1 | - | TRBV7-3 | - | CASSLTGGFNNEQFF | TGTGCCAGCAGCTTAACGGGGGGCTTCAACAATGAGCAGTTCTTC
TRBJ1-1 | - | TRBV15 | - | CATSRDVGAGEAFF | TGTGCCACCAGCAGAGATGTGGGGGCCGGTGAAGCTTTCTTT
TRBJ1-5 | once | TRBV27 | TRBD1 | CAIGQGVNQPQHF | TGTGCCATCGGACAGGGGGTCAATCAGCCCCAGCATTTT
TRBJ2-1 | - | TRBV2 | - | CASSEAPGQGEQFF | TGTGCCAGCAGTGAAGCGCCTGGGCAAGGGGAGCAGTTCTTC
TRBJ1-4 | once | TRBV6-6 | - | CASSYSMGGNEKLFF | TGTGCCAGCAGTTACTCGATGGGGGGGAATGAAAAACTGTTTTTT
TRBJ2-4 | few | TRBV5-1 | - | CASSPLGSGKNIQYF | TGCGCCAGCAGCCCGCTGGGTAGCGGCAAAAACATTCAGTACTTC
TRBJ1-1 | - | TRBV18 | - | CASSSTERFTEAFF | TGTGCCAGCTCCTCGACAGAAAGGTTCACTGAAGCTTTCTTT
TRBJ2-2 | - | TRBV6-7 | - | CASSYLVGGRTGELFF | TGTGCCAGCAGTTACTTAGTTGGGGGGCGCACCGGGGAGCTGTTTTTT
TRBJ2-1 | - | TRBV7-8 | TRBD1 | CASSSKRDSFNEQFF | TGTGCCAGCAGCTCAAAGAGGGACAGTTTCAATGAGCAGTTCTTC
TRBJ2-3 | - | TRBV11-2 | TRBD1 | CASSRWGQGTDTQYF | TGTGCCAGCAGCAGGTGGGGACAGGGTACAGATACGCAGTATTTT
TRBJ1-3 | - | TRBV6-5 | - | CASGLGNTIYF | TGTGCCAGCGGGCTTGGAAACACCATATATTTT
TRBJ2-7 | - | TRBV28 | - | CASRRTQTVPYEQYF | TGTGCCAGCAGACGAACCCAGACAGTCCCCTACGAGCAGTACTTC
TRBJ1-1 | few | TRBV7-9 | - | CASSPPGGYTEAFF | TGTGCCAGCAGCCCACCTGGGGGCTACACTGAAGCTTTCTTT
TRBJ1-2 | once | TRBV6-6 | - | CASSYVGAAGYGYTF | TGTGCCAGCAGTTACGTCGGGGCCGCGGGCTATGGCTACACCTTC
TRBJ1-6 | - | TRBV7-2 | - | CASSSPPGSSYNSPLHF | TGTGCCAGCAGCTCGCCGCCCGGGAGCTCCTATAATTCACCCCTCCACTTT
TRBJ2-7 | few | TRBV11-1 | TRBD2 | CASSRLGGSSYEQYF | TGTGCCAGCAGCCGCCTCGGGGGGAGCTCCTACGAGCAGTACTTC
TRBJ2-1 | - | TRBV7-3 | TRBD2 | CASSLLALTSGNEQFF | TGTGCCAGCAGCTTACTGGCGTTGACTAGCGGGAATGAGCAGTTCTTC
TRBJ2-2 | - | TRBV2 | TRBD2 | CASSGTSGGELFF | TGTGCCAGCAGCGGGACTAGCGGCGGGGAGCTGTTTTTT
TRBJ2-1 | - | TRBV5-1 | - | CASSPGDGGPLSSYNEQFF | TGCGCCAGCAGCCCCGGGGATGGCGGACCTCTGAGCTCCTACAATGAGCAGTTCTTC
TRBJ1-1 | - | TRBV6-5 | - | CASSFVDRNTEAFF | TGTGCCAGCAGTTTCGTCGACAGGAACACTGAAGCTTTCTTT
TRBJ1-1 | few | TRBV19 | - | CASRKGRGNTEAFF | TGTGCCAGTAGGAAGGGCAGGGGGAACACTGAAGCTTTCTTT
TRBJ2-7 | few | TRBV28 | - | CASSFSGGRYEQYF | TGTGCCAGCAGTTTTTCCGGGGGGCGGTACGAGCAGTACTTC
TRBJ1-5 | few | TRBV7-2 | TRBD1 | CASSSGGGMVGNQPQHF | TGTGCCAGCAGCTCAGGGGGCGGGATGGTCGGCAATCAGCCCCAGCATTTT
TRBJ1-2 | - | TRBV19 | TRBD1 | CATKRQGEYGYTF | TGTGCCACCAAACGACAGGGGGAGTATGGCTACACCTTC
TRBJ1-2 | - | TRBV6-1 | TRBD1 | CASRETGDYGYTF | TGTGCCAGCAGAGAAACAGGGGACTATGGCTACACCTTC
TRBJ2-7 | - | TRBV2 | - | CASSVVREQYF | TGTGCCAGCAGTGTAGTCCGCGAGCAGTACTTC
TRBJ2-7 | - | TRBV6-6 | - | CASSFGLADYEQYF | TGTGCCAGCAGTTTCGGGCTAGCTGATTACGAGCAGTACTTC
TRBJ1-2 | few | TRBV4-3 | - | CASSQDRYYGYTF | TGCGCCAGCAGCCAAGACAGATACTATGGCTACACCTTC
TRBJ2-2 | - | TRBV2 | - | CASRPDRDPGELFF | TGTGCCAGCCGACCTGACAGAGACCCCGGGGAGCTGTTTTTT
TRBJ2-3 | - | TRBV28 | - | CASSPPDHVIYTDTQYF | TGTGCCAGCAGTCCCCCCGACCATGTCATATACACAGATACGCAGTATTTT
TRBJ2-1 | - | TRBV19 | TRBD2 | CASSIELAGANEQFF | TGTGCCAGTAGTATAGAACTAGCGGGAGCTAATGAGCAGTTCTTC
TRBJ1-3 | - | TRBV7-6 | - | CASSSLDSRVSGNTIYF | TGTGCCAGCAGCTCATTGGACAGCCGAGTCTCTGGAAACACCATATATTTT
TRBJ1-2 | - | TRBV7-2 | - | CASSLDRVYGYTF | TGTGCCAGCAGCTTAGACAGGGTCTACGGCTACACCTTC
TRBJ1-2 | - | TRBV6-6 | TRBD1 | CASSNADRNYGYTF | TGTGCCAGCAGTAACGCGGACAGGAACTATGGCTACACCTTC
TRBJ1-1 | - | TRBV7-2 | - | CASSLAPVDSTEAFF | TGTGCCAGCAGCTTAGCCCCGGTAGACAGCACTGAAGCTTTCTTT
TRBJ2-3 | - | TRBV19 | - | CASSIRAGAADTQYF | TGTGCCAGTAGTATAAGGGCGGGGGCCGCAGATACGCAGTATTTT